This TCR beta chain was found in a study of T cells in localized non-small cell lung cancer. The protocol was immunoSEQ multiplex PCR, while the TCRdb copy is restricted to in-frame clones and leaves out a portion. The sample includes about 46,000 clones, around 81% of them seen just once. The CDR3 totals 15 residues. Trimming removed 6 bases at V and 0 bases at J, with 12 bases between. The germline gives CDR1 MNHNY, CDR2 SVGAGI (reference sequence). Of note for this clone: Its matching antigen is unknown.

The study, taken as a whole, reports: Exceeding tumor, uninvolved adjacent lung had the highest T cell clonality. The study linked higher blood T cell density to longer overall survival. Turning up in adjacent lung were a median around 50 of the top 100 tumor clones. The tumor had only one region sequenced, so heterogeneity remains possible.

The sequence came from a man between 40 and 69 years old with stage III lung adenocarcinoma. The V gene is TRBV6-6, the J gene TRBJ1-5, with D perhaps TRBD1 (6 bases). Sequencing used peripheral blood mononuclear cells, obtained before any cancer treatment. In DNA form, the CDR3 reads TGTGCCAGCAGGGGCGGGACAACTAGCAATCAGCCCCAGCATTTT. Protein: CASRGGTTSNQPQHF.